These T cell receptor beta chains were read from a single sample in a study of cytomegalovirus exposure and HLA in healthy donors. Assay used: immunoSEQ multiplex PCR; TCRdb lists only in-frame clones, some missing. The sample records 150,000 to 200,000 clones, 77% being singletons. The sequenced sample consisted of PBMCs. Receptor source: a woman aged 25-40 years in good health and CMV-seropositive. Both conserved end residues are part of each CDR3. D genes are given only for firm matches. For some rows the clone size is stated as once, few or many, or as a class when expanded; others skip it.

.	.	TRBV30	TRBJ2-2	CAWSVGAYTGELFF	TGTGCCTGGAGTGTAGGGGCGTACACCGGGGAGCTGTTTTTT
.	.	TRBV7-8	TRBJ2-5	CASSASIGGQTQYF	TGTGCCAGCAGCGCTAGCATCGGTGGGCAGACCCAGTACTTC
.	.	TRBV30	TRBJ1-1	CAWNGNTEAFF	TGTGCCTGGAACGGGAACACTGAAGCTTTCTTT
TRBD2	.	TRBV2	TRBJ2-1	CASSEGTSGYYNEQFF	TGTGCCAGCAGTGAAGGCACTAGCGGTTACTACAATGAGCAGTTCTTC
.	.	TRBV5-6	TRBJ2-7	CASRLTLRGLRSGEQYF	TGTGCCAGCAGGCTTACCCTCCGAGGGCTACGGTCGGGAGAGCAGTACTTC
TRBD1	.	TRBV10-3	TRBJ2-3	CATGQGRTDTQYF	TGTGCCACCGGACAGGGGCGAACAGATACGCAGTATTTT
.	.	TRBV14	TRBJ2-7	CASSAGYEQYF	TGTGCCAGCAGCGCGGGTTACGAGCAGTACTTC
.	.	TRBV29-1	TRBJ1-2	CSVVRGEDGYTF	TGCAGCGTTGTCAGGGGCGAAGATGGCTACACCTTC
.	few	TRBV9	TRBJ1-2	CASSVATANGYTF	TGTGCCAGCAGCGTAGCGACAGCAAATGGCTACACCTTC
.	.	TRBV5-1	TRBJ2-2	CASSLEGSAGELFF	TGCGCCAGCAGCTTGGAAGGGAGCGCCGGGGAGCTGTTTTTT
TRBD2	.	TRBV7-8	TRBJ2-5	CASSSRTSGSLETQYF	TGTGCCAGCAGCTCCCGGACTAGCGGGAGTCTGGAGACCCAGTACTTC
TRBD1	few	TRBV30	TRBJ2-7	CAGTGTGGFYEQYF	TGTGCCGGTACCGGGACAGGTGGTTTCTACGAGCAGTACTTC
.	.	TRBV5-4	TRBJ2-3	CASSLAGPDTQYF	TGTGCCAGCAGCTTGGCAGGTCCGGATACGCAGTATTTT
TRBD1	.	TRBV28	TRBJ2-7	CASSLPGQGAWEQYF	TGTGCCAGCAGTTTACCGGGACAGGGGGCTTGGGAGCAGTACTTC
.	.	TRBV28	TRBJ2-7	CASSPRASVNDEQYF	TGTGCCAGCAGTCCCCGGGCTAGCGTTAATGACGAGCAGTACTTC
TRBD1	.	TRBV6-5	TRBJ1-2	CASSAPDRANYGYTF	TGTGCCAGCAGTGCCCCGGACAGGGCAAACTATGGCTACACCTTC
.	few	TRBV27	TRBJ2-3	CASLTDTQYF	TGTGCCAGTCTCACAGATACGCAGTATTTT
TRBD1	.	TRBV28	TRBJ2-6	CASSFRQGAGGANVLTF	TGTGCCAGCAGTTTCAGGCAGGGGGCCGGTGGGGCCAACGTCCTGACTTTC
.	.	TRBV18	TRBJ2-1	CASSRDRLGEGNEQFF	TGTGCCAGCTCACGAGATAGGCTAGGAGAAGGAAATGAGCAGTTCTTC
.	.	TRBV28	TRBJ2-7	CASSPGDTPREQYF	TGTGCCAGCAGTCCCGGGGACACCCCTCGGGAGCAGTACTTC
.	.	TRBV19	TRBJ2-2	CASMLDREGIDTGELFF	TGTGCCAGTATGCTCGATCGGGAAGGAATTGACACCGGGGAGCTGTTTTTT
.	.	TRBV19	TRBJ1-5	CASSMGATDSRSNQPQHF	TGTGCCAGTAGTATGGGGGCCACGGACAGTCGGAGCAATCAGCCCCAGCATTTT
.	.	TRBV7-9	TRBJ2-1	CASSLEVTEQFF	TGTGCCAGCAGCTTAGAAGTGACAGAGCAGTTCTTC
TRBD2	once	TRBV6-1	TRBJ2-7	CASSAGRGYEQYF	TGTGCCAGCAGTGCCGGGAGGGGCTACGAGCAGTACTTC
TRBD2	once	TRBV6-4	TRBJ2-1	CATGGETRASSYNEQFF	TGTGCCACCGGGGGGGAGACTAGAGCGAGCTCCTACAATGAGCAGTTCTTC
.	.	TRBV9	TRBJ1-4	CASSVEPVTYSEKLFF	TGTGCCAGCAGCGTAGAGCCGGTAACCTACAGTGAAAAACTGTTTTTT
.	.	TRBV6-5	TRBJ1-5	CASSSTGTLEQPQHF	TGTGCCAGCAGTTCTACCGGGACATTGGAACAGCCCCAGCATTTT
TRBD1	few	TRBV28	TRBJ1-3	CASSSRGTASGNTIYF	TGTGCCAGCAGTTCGAGAGGGACAGCCTCTGGAAACACCATATATTTT
.	.	TRBV4-1	TRBJ2-5	CASQGLLPQETQYF	TGCGCCAGCCAGGGACTGTTACCCCAAGAGACCCAGTACTTC
TRBD1	.	TRBV5-6	TRBJ1-5	CASSSPDRGQKGNQPQHF	TGTGCCAGCAGCTCCCCGGACAGGGGGCAAAAGGGCAATCAGCCCCAGCATTTT
.	.	TRBV27	TRBJ2-1	CASSLLGQINEQFF	TGTGCCAGCAGTTTACTCGGACAGATCAATGAGCAGTTCTTC
.	.	TRBV5-8	TRBJ2-2	CASSLSANTGELFF	TGTGCCAGCAGCTTGTCCGCGAACACCGGGGAGCTGTTTTTT
TRBD2	.	TRBV25-1	TRBJ2-7	CASSETTSGSYEQYF	TGTGCCAGCAGTGAAACCACTAGCGGATCCTACGAGCAGTACTTC
.	.	TRBV5-1	TRBJ2-3	CASSPRQGTDTQYF	TGCGCCAGCAGCCCCCGACAGGGCACAGATACGCAGTATTTT
.	.	TRBV19	TRBJ1-3	CAAGRGMDTIYF	TGTGCCGCAGGAAGGGGGATGGACACCATATATTTT
TRBD1	few	TRBV10-3	TRBJ1-4	CAISDKTGLGLFF	TGTGCCATCAGCGACAAGACAGGGTTAGGACTGTTTTTT
.	few	TRBV6-5	TRBJ1-5	CASSYSADSNQPQHF	TGTGCCAGCAGTTACTCGGCAGATAGCAATCAGCCCCAGCATTTT
TRBD2	.	TRBV7-2	TRBJ2-7	CASSFLTSGSYEQYF	TGTGCCAGCAGCTTCTTGACTAGCGGGAGTTACGAGCAGTACTTC
TRBD2	few	TRBV25-1	TRBJ2-5	CASSELAGKETQYF	TGTGCCAGCAGTGAACTAGCGGGAAAAGAGACCCAGTACTTC
.	.	TRBV18	TRBJ2-7	CASSPPGAATYEQYF	TGTGCCAGCTCACCACCGGGGGCAGCTACCTACGAGCAGTACTTC
TRBD1	.	TRBV28	TRBJ1-2	CASSFQTGNGYTF	TGTGCCAGCAGTTTTCAGACAGGGAATGGCTACACCTTC
TRBD2	.	TRBV7-2	TRBJ2-3	CASPGGSTDTQYF	TGTGCCAGCCCGGGGGGTAGCACAGATACGCAGTATTTT
TRBD1	.	TRBV7-8	TRBJ1-1	CASSLGDRADTEAFF	TGTGCCAGCAGCCTAGGGGACAGGGCGGATACTGAAGCTTTCTTT
TRBD1	.	TRBV7-8	TRBJ2-4	CASSPGQAMRAKNIQYF	TGTGCCAGCAGCCCCGGACAGGCGATGAGAGCCAAAAACATTCAGTACTTC
.	.	TRBV30	TRBJ1-4	CAWSSGDPTNEKLFF	TGTGCCTGGAGTTCAGGGGACCCAACTAATGAAAAACTGTTTTTT
TRBD2	.	TRBV11-2	TRBJ2-3	CASILSGTVSDTQYF	TGTGCCAGCATCCTTAGCGGGACGGTATCAGATACGCAGTATTTT
.	.	TRBV27	TRBJ1-1	CASSLSVVPGTEAFF	TGTGCCAGCAGTCTTTCTGTGGTCCCGGGTACTGAAGCTTTCTTT
.	.	TRBV27	TRBJ2-3	CASSLISGGGDTQYF	TGTGCCAGCAGTTTAATATCCGGAGGAGGGGATACGCAGTATTTT
.	.	TRBV4-2	TRBJ2-5	CASSQDLERGGFQETQYF	TGTGCCAGCAGCCAAGATCTAGAAAGGGGGGGGTTTCAAGAGACCCAGTACTTC
TRBD2	.	TRBV14	TRBJ2-1	CASSWGLAGSYNEQFF	TGTGCCAGCAGCTGGGGACTAGCGGGGTCCTACAATGAGCAGTTCTTC
.	.	TRBV28	TRBJ2-7	CASSFKGLAAFF	TGTGCCAGCAGTTTTAAAGGATTAGCGGCATTCTTC
.	.	TRBV2	TRBJ1-2	CASSKRSNIEYGYTF	TGTGCCAGCAGTAAAAGATCGAATATAGAGTATGGCTACACCTTC
TRBD2	once	TRBV27	TRBJ2-3	CASSLRVGGASWADTQYF	TGTGCCAGCAGTTTAAGGGTCGGGGGGGCGTCATGGGCAGATACGCAGTATTTT
.	.	TRBV23-1	TRBJ2-7	CASSPRDEQYF	TGCGCCAGCAGTCCGAGGGACGAGCAGTACTTC
.	.	TRBV18	TRBJ2-7	CASSPNPGVSYEQYF	TGTGCCAGCTCACCAAACCCGGGTGTCTCCTACGAGCAGTACTTC
TRBD2	.	TRBV9	TRBJ2-5	CASSPLAGVGETQYF	TGTGCCAGCAGCCCCCTCGCGGGAGTCGGGGAGACCCAGTACTTC